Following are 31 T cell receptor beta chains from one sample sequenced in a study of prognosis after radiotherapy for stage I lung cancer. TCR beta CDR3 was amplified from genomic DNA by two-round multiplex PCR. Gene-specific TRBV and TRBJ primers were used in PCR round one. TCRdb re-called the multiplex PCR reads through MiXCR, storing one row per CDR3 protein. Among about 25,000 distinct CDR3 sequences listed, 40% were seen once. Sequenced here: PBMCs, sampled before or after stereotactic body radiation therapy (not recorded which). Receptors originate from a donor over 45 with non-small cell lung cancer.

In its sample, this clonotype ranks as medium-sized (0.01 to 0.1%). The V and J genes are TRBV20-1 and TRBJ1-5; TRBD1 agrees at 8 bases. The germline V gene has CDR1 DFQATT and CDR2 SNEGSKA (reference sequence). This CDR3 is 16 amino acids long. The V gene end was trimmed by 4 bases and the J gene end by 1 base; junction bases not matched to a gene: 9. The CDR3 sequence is CSATRQGRRSNQPQHF. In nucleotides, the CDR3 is TGCAGTGCTACAAGACAGGGGCGAAGGAGCAATCAGCCCCAGCATTTT.

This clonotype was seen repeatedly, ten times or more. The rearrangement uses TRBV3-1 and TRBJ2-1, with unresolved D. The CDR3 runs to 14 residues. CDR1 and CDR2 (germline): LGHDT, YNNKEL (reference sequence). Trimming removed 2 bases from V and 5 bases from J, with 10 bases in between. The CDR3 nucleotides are TGTGCCAGCAGCCAATGGGGAATCAACAATGAGCAGTTCTTC. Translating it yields CASSQWGINNEQFF.

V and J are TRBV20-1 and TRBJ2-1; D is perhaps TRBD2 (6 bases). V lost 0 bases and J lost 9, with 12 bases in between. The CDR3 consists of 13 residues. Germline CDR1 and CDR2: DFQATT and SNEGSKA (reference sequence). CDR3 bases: TGCAGTGCTAGAGATCCTGCGGGGCCTGAGCAGTTCTTC. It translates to CSARDPAGPEQFF.

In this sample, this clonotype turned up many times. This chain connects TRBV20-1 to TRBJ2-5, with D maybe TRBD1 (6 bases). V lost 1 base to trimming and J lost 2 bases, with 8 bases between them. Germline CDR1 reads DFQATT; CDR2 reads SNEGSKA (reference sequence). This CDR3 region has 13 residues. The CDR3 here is CSARGTAQETQYF. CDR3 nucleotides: TGCAGTGCTAGAGGGACAGCACAAGAGACCCAGTACTTC.

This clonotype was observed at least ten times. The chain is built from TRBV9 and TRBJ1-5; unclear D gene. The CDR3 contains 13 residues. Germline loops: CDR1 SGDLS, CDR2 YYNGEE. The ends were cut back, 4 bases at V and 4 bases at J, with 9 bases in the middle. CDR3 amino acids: CASSLDTNQPQHF. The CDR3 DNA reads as TGTGCCAGCAGCCTCGACACGAATCAGCCCCAGCATTTT.

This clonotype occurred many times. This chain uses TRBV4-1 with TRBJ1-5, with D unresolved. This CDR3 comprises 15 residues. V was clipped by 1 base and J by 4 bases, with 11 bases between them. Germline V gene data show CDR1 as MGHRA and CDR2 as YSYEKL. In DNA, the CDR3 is TGCGCCAGCAGCCAAGGGACTTCGGCAAATCAGCCCCAGCATTTT. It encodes CASSQGTSANQPQHF.

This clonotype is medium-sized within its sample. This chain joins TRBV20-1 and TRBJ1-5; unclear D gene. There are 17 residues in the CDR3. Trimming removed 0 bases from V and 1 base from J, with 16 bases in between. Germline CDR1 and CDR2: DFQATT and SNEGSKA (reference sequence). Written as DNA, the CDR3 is TGCAGTGCTAGAGATCGGATGGGGTTAGTAAGCAATCAGCCCCAGCATTTT. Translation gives CSARDRMGLVSNQPQHF.

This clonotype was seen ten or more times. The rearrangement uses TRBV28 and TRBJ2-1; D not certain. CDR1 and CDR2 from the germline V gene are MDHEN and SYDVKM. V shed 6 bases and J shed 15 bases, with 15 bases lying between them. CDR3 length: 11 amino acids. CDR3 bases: TGTGCCAGCAGCCTAATGGGGAAATCGTTCTTC. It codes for CASSLMGKSFF.

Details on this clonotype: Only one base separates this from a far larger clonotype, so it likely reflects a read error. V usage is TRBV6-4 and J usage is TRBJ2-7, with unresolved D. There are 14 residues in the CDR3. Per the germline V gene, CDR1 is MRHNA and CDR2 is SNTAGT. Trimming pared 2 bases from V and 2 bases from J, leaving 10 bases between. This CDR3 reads CASSDIGFPYEQYF. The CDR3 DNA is TGTGCCAGCAGTGACATCGGGTTCCCCTACGAGCAGTACTTC.

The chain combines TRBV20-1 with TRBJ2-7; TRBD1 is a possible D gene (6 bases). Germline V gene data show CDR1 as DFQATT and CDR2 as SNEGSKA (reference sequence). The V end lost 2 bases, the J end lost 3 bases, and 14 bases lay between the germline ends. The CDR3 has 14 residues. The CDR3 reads CSARPRTVYYEQYF. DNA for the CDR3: TGCAGTGCTAGACCACGGACAGTTTACTACGAGCAGTACTTC.

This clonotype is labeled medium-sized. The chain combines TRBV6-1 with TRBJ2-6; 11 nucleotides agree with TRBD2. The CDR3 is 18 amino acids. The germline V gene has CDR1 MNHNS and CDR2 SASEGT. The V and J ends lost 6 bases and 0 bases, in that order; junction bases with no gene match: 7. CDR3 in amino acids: CASRTGLAGSSGANVLTF. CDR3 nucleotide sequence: TGTGCCAGCAGAACCGGACTAGCGGGCAGCTCTGGGGCCAACGTCCTGACTTTC.

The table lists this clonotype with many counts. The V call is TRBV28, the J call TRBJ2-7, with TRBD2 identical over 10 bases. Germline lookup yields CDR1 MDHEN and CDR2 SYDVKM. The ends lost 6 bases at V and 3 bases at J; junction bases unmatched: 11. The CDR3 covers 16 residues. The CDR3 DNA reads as TGTGCCAGCAGGGGGATTCGGACTAGCGGAGACTACGAGCAGTACTTC. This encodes CASRGIRTSGDYEQYF.

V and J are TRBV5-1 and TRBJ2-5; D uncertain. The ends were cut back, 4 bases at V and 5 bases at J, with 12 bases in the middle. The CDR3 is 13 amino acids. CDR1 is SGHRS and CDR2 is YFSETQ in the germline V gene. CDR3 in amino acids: CASSHQVRETQYF. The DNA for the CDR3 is TGCGCCAGCAGCCACCAGGTTAGGGAGACCCAGTACTTC.

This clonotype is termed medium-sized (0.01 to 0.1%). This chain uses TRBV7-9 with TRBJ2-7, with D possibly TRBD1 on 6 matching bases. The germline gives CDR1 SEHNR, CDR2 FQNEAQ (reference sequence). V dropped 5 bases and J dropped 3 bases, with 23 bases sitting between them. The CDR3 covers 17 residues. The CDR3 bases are TGTGCCAGCAGCCCACCCCAAGGACAGAGGTTTTTCTACGAGCAGTACTTC. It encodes CASSPPQGQRFFYEQYF.

In nucleotides, the CDR3 is TGTGCCAGCAGCATCCGGGACTCAGAGACCCAGTACTTC. Translating it yields CASSIRDSETQYF. The chain couples TRBV7-9 to TRBJ2-5, with D possibly matching TRBD2 (6 bases). Trimming cost V 5 bases and J 4 bases, with 11 bases left between them. CDR3 size: 13 residues. Germline CDR1 and CDR2: SEHNR and FQNEAQ (reference sequence).

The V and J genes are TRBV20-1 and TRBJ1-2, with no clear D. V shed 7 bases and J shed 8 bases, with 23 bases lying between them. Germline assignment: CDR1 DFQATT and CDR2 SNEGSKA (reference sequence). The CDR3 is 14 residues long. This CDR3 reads CSVLPAGLSEGYTF. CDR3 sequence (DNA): TGCAGTGTTCTCCCCGCCGGCCTATCGGAGGGCTACACCTTC.

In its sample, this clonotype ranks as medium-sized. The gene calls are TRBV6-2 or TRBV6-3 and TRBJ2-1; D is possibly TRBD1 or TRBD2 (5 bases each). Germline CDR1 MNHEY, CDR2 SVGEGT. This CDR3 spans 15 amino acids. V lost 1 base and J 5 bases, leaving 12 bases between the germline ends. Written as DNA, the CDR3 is TGTGCCAGCAGTTACTGGGGGAGCCTAAACAATGAGCAGTTCTTC. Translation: CASSYWGSLNNEQFF.

CDR3 in amino acids: CSAPLAGCPGELFF. The DNA for the CDR3 is TGCAGTGCTCCTTTAGCGGGATGCCCCGGGGAGCTGTTTTTT. This chain joins TRBV20-1 and TRBJ2-2; 8 nucleotides match TRBD2. The CDR3 is 14 residues long. Germline assignment: CDR1 DFQATT and CDR2 SNEGSKA (reference sequence). J was trimmed by 6 bases and V by 5 bases; bases with no gene match: 8.

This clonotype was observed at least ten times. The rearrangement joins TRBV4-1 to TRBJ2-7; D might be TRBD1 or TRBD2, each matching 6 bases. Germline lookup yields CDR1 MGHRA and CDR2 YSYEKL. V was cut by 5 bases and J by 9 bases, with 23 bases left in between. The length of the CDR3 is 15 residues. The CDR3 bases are TGCGCCAGCAGCGCGCGAGGGGGACTCGGCCGCTCGCAGTACTTC. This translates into CASSARGGLGRSQYF.

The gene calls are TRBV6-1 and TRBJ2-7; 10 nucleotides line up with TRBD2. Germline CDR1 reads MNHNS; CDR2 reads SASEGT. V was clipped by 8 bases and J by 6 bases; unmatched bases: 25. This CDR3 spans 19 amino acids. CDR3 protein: CASSNRGTGTSVRNSEQYF. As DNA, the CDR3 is TGTGCCAGCTCGAACCGGGGGACCGGGACTAGCGTGAGAAATAGCGAGCAGTACTTC.

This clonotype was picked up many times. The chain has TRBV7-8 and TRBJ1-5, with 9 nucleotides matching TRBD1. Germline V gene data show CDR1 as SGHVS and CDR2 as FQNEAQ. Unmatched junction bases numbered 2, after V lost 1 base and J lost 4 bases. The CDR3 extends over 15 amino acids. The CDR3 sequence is CASSLVGQGNQPQHF. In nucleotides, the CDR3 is TGTGCCAGCAGCTTAGTCGGACAGGGGAATCAGCCCCAGCATTTT.

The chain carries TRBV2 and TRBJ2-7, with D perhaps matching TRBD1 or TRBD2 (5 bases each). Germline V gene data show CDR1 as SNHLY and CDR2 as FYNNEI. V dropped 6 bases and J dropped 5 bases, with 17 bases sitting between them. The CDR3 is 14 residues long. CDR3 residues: CASRDGKGVHEQYF. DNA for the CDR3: TGTGCCAGCAGAGACGGGAAAGGGGTCCACGAGCAGTACTTC.

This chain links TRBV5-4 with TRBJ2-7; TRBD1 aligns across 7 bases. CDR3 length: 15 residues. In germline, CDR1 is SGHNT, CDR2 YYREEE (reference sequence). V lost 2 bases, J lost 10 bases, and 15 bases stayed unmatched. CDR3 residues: CASSFSGTAHEFQYF. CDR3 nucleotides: TGTGCCAGCAGCTTTTCCGGGACAGCACATGAGTTTCAGTACTTC.

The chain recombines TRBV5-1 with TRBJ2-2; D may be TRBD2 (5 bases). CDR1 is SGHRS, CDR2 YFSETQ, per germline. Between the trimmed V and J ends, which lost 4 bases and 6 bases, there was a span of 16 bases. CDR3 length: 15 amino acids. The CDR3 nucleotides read TGCGCCAGCAGCCGCTCGTGTGGGGAGTCCGGGGAGCTGTTTTTT. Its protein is CASSRSCGESGELFF.

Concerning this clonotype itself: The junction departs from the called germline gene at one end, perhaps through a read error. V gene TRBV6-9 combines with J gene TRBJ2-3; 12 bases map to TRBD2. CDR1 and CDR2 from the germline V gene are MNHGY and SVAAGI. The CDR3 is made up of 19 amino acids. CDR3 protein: CASSYSKTSGRGSADKQYF. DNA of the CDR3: TGTGCCAGCAGTTACTCGAAGACTAGCGGGAGAGGAAGTGCAGATAAGCAGTATTTT.

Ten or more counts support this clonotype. The CDR3 nucleotides read TGTGCCAGCAGCTTCCAGGGGGGAGAGAATGAAAAACTGTTTTTT. Translating it yields CASSFQGGENEKLFF. This chain joins TRBV7-9 and TRBJ1-4; 7 positions match TRBD1. The J segment lost 5 bases and the V segment lost 3 bases, leaving 6 bases of the junction unmatched. This CDR3 region has 15 residues. Germline CDR1 and CDR2: SEHNR and FQNEAQ (reference sequence).

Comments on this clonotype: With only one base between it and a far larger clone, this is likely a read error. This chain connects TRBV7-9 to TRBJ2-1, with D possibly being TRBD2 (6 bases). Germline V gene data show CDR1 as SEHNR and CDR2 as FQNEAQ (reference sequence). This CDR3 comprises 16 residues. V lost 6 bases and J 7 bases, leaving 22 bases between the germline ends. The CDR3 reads CASRLGFVGRGNEQFF. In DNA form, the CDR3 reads TGTGCCAGCAGACTAGGATTTGTCGGGAGAGGTAATGAGCAGTTCTTC.

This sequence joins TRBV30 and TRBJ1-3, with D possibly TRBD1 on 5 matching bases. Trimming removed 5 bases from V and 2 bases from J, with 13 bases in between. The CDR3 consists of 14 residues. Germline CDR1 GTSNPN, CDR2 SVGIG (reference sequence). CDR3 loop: CAWLAGLAGNTIYF. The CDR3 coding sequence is TGTGCCTGGTTGGCAGGGTTGGCTGGAAACACCATATATTTT.

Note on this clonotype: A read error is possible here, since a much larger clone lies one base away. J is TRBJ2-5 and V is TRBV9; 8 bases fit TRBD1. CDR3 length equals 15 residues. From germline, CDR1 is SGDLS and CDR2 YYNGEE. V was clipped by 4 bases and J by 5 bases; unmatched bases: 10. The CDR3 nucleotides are TGTGCCAGCAGCAACTACAGGGGGGAGTGGGAGACCCAGTACTTC. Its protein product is CASSNYRGEWETQYF.

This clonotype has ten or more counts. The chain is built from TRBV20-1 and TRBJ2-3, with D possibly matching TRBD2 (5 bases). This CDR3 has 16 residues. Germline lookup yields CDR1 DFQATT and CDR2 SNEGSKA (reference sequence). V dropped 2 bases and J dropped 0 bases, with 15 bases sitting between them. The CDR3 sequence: CSARTSRAYSTDTQYF. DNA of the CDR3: TGCAGTGCTAGAACCTCGCGGGCTTACAGCACAGATACGCAGTATTTT.

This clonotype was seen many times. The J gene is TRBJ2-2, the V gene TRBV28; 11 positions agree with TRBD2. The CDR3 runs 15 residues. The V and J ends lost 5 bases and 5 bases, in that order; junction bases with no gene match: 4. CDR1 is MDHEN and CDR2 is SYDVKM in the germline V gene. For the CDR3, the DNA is TGTGCCAGCAGTAGTAGCGGGAGGGGGACCGGGGAGCTGTTTTTT. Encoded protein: CASSSSGRGTGELFF.